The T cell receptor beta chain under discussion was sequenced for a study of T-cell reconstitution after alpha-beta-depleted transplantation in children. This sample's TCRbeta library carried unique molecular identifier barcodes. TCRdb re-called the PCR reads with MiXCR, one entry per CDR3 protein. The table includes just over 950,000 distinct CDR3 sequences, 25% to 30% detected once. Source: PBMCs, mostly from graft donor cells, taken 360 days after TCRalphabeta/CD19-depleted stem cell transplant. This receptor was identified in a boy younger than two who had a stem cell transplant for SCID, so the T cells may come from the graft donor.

This CDR3 reads CASSLPTSGGSDTQYF. The CDR3 nucleotides read TGCGCCAGCAGCCTTCCAACTAGCGGGGGATCAGATACGCAGTATTTT. The chain carries TRBV5-1 and TRBJ2-3, with TRBD2 matching over 11 bases. In germline, CDR1 is SGHRS, CDR2 YFSETQ. The V segment lost 4 bases and the J segment 4 bases; nucleotides outside the gene matches: 8. The CDR3 is 16 residues long.